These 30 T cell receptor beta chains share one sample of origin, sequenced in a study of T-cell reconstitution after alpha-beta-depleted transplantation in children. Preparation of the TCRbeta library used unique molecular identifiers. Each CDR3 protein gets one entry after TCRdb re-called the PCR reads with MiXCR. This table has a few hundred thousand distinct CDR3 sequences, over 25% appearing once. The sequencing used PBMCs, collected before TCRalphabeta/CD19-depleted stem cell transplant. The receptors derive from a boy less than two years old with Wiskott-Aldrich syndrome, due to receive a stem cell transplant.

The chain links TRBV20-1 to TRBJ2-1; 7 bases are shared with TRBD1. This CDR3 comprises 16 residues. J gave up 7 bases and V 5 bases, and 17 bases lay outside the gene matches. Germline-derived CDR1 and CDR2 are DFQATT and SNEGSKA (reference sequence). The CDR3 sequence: CSAPRTRGLDRNEQFF. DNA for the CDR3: TGCAGTGCTCCCCGGACGAGGGGGCTTGATCGGAATGAGCAGTTCTTC.

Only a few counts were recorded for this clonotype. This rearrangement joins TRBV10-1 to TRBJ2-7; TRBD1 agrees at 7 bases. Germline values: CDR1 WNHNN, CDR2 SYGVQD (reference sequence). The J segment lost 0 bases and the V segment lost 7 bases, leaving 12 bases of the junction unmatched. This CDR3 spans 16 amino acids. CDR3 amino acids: CASTQNRDRRSYEQYF. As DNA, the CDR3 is TGCGCCAGCACCCAAAACCGGGACAGACGCTCCTACGAGCAGTACTTC.

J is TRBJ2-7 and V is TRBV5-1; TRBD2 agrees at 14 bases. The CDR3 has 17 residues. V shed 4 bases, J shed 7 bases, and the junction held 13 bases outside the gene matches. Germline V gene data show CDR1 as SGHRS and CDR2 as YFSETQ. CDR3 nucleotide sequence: TGCGCCAGCAGCCCAGGACTAGCGGGAGGACACTCCTGGGAGCAGTACTTC. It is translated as CASSPGLAGGHSWEQYF.

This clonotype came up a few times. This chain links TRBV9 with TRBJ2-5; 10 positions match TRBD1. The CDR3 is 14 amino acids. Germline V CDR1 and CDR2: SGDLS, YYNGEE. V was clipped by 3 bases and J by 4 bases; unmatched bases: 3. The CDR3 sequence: CASSARQGAETQYF. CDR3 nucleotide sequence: TGTGCCAGCAGCGCCCGACAGGGGGCAGAGACCCAGTACTTC.

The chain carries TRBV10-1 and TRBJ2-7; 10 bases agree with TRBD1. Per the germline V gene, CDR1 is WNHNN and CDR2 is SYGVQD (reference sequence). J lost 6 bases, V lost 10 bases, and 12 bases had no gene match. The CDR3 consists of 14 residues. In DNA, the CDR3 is TGCGCCACAACTAGGGACAGGGGATTCGGCGAGCAGTACTTC. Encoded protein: CATTRDRGFGEQYF.

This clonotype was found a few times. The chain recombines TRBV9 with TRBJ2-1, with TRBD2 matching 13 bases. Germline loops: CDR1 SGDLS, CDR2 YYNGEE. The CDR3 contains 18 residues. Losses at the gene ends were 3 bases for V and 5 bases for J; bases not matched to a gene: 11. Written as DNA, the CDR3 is TGTGCCAGCAGCGCCTATGCTACTAGCGGGAGGGCTGACAATGAGCAGTTCTTC. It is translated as CASSAYATSGRADNEQFF.

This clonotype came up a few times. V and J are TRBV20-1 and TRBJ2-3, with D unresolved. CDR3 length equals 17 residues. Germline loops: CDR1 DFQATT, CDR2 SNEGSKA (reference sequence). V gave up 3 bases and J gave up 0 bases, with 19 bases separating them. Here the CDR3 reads CSASGEGSSTSTDTQYF. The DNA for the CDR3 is TGCAGTGCTAGTGGAGAAGGAAGCAGCACTAGCACAGATACGCAGTATTTT.

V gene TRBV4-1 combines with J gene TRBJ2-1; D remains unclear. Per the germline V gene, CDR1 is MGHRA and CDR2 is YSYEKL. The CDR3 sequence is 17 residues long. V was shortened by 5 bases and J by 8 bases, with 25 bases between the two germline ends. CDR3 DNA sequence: TGCGCCAGCAGCATAGACCGGGCCTTTTCAAGATACGATGAGCAGTTCTTC. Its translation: CASSIDRAFSRYDEQFF.

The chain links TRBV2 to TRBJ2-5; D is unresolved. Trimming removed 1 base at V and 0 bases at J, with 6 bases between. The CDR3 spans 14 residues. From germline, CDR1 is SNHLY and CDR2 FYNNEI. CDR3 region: CASSEVEYQETQYF. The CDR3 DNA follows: TGTGCCAGCAGTGAAGTGGAGTACCAAGAGACCCAGTACTTC. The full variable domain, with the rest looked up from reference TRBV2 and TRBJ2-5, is EPEVTQTPSHQVTQMGQEVILRCVPISNHLYFYWYRQILGQKVEFLVSFYNNEISEKSEIFDDQFSVERPDGSNFTLKIRSTKLEDSAMYFCASSEVEYQETQYFGPGTRLLVL.

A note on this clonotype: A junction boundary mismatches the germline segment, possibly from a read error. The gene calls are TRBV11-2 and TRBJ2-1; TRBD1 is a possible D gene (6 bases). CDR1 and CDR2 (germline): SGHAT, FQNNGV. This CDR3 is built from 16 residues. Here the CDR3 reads CVSRSATGKSYNEQFF. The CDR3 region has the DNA TGTGTCAGCAGATCCGCCACAGGGAAGTCCTACAATGAGCAGTTCTTC.

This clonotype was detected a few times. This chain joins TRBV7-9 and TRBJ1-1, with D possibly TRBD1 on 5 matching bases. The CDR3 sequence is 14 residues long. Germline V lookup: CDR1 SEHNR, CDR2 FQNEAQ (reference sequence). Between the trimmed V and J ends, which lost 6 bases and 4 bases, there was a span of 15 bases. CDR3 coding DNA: TGTGCCAGCAGTGTCCCGAGAGGGGCCACTGAAGCTTTCTTT. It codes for CASSVPRGATEAFF.

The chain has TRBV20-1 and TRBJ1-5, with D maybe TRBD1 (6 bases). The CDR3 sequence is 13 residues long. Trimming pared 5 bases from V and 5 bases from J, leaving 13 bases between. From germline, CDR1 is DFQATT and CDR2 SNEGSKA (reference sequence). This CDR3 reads CSACGGADQPQHF. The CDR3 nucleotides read TGCAGTGCTTGCGGGGGCGCGGATCAGCCCCAGCATTTT.

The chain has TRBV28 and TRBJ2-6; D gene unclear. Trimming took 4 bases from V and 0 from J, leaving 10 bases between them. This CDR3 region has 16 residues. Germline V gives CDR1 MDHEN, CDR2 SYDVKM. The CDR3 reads CASSSLLNSGANVLTF. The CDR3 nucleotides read TGTGCCAGCAGTTCACTACTGAACTCTGGGGCCAACGTCCTGACTTTC.

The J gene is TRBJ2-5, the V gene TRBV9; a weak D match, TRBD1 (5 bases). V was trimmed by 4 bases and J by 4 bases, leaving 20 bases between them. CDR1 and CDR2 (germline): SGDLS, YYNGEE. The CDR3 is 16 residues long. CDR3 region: CASSPGPSTQGETQYF. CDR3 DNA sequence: TGTGCCAGCAGCCCAGGACCATCAACCCAGGGAGAGACCCAGTACTTC.

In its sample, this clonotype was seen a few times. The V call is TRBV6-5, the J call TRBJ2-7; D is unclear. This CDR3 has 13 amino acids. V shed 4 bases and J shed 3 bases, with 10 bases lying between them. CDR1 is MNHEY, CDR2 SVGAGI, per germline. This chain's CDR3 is CASSSWVGYEQYF. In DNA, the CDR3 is TGTGCCAGCAGTTCCTGGGTGGGCTACGAGCAGTACTTC.

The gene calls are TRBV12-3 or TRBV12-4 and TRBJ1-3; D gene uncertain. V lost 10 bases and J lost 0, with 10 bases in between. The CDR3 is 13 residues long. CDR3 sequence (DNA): TGTGCCATCTCAAAACTCTCTGGAAACACCATATATTTT. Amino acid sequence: CAISKLSGNTIYF.

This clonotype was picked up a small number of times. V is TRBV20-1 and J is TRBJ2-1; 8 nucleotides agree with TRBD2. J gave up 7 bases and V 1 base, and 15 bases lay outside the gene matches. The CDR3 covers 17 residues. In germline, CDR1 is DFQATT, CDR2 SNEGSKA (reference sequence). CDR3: CSARAHGLAGGQNEQFF. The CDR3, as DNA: TGCAGTGCTAGAGCTCACGGACTAGCAGGAGGACAGAATGAGCAGTTCTTC.

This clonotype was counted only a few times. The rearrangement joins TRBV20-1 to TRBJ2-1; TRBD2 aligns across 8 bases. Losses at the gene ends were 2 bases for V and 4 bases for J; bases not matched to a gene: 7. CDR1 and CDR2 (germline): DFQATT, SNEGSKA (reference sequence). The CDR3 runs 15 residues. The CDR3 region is CSARSTSGKYNEQFF. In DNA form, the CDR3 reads TGCAGTGCTAGATCCACTAGCGGAAAATACAATGAGCAGTTCTTC.

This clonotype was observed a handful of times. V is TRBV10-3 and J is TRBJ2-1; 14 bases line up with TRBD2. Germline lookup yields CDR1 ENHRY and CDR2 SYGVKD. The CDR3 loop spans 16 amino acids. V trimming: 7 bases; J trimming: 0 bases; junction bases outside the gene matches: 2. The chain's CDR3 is CAIIGTSGSSYNEQFF. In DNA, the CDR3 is TGTGCCATCATAGGGACTAGCGGGAGCTCCTACAATGAGCAGTTCTTC.

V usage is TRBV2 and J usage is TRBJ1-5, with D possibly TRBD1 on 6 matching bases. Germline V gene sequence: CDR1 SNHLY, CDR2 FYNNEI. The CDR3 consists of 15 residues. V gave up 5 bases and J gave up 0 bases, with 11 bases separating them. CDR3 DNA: TGTGCCAGCAGTTACAGGGATTATAGCAATCAGCCCCAGCATTTT. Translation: CASSYRDYSNQPQHF.

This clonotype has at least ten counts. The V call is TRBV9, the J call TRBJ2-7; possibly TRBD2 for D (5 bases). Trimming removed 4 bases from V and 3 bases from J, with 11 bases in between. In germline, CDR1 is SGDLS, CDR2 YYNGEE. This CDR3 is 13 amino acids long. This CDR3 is CASSPGIFYEQYF. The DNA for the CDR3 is TGTGCCAGCAGCCCGGGGATTTTCTACGAGCAGTACTTC.

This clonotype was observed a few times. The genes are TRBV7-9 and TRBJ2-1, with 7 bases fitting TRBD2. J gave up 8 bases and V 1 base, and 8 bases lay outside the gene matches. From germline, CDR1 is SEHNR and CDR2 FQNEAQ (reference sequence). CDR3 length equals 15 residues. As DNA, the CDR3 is TGTGCCAGCAGCTTAGGGACTAGGAGTCTTTATGAGCAGTTCTTC. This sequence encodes CASSLGTRSLYEQFF. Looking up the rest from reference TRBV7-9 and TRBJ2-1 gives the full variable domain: DTGVSQNPRHKITKRGQNVTFRCDPISEHNRLYWYRQTLGQGPEFLTYFQNEAQLEKSRLLSDRFSAERPKGSFSTLEIQRTEQGDSAMYLCASSLGTRSLYEQFFGPGTRLTVL.

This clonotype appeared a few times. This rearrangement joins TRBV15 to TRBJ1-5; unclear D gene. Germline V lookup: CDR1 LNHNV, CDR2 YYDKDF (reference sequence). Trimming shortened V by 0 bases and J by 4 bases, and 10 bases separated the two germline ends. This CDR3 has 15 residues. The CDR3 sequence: CATSRDPRRNQPQHF. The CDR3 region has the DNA TGTGCCACCAGCAGAGATCCCAGACGGAATCAGCCCCAGCATTTT. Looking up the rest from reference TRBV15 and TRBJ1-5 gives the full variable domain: DAMVIQNPRYQVTQFGKPVTLSCSQTLNHNVMYWYQQKSSQAPKLLFHYYDKDFNNEADTPDNFQSRRPNTSFCFLDIRSPGLGDTAMYLCATSRDPRRNQPQHFGDGTRLSIL.

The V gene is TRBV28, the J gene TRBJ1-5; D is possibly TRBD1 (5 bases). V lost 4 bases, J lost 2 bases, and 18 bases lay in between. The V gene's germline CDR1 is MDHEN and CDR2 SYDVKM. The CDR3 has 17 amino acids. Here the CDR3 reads CASSSPGLGEGNQPQHF. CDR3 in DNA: TGTGCCAGCAGTTCCCCGGGGTTAGGGGAGGGCAATCAGCCCCAGCATTTT.

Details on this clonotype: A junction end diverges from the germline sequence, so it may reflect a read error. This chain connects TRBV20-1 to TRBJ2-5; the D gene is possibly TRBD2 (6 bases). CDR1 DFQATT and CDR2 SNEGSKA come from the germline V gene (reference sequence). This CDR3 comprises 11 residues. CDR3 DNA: TGCAGTTCTAGCGCCCAAGAGACCCAGTACTTC. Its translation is CSSSAQETQYF.

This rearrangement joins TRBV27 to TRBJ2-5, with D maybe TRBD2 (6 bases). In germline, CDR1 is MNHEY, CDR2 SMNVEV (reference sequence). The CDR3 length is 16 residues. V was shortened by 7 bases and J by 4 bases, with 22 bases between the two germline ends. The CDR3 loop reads CASMSPLRGLGETQYF. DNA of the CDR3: TGTGCCAGCATGTCGCCCTTGCGGGGCTTGGGAGAGACCCAGTACTTC.

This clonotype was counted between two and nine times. CDR3 in DNA: TGTGCCACCAGTGATTCGGGAAAAGAGACCCAGTACTTC. Translating gives CATSDSGKETQYF. The rearrangement uses TRBV24-1 and TRBJ2-5, with D maybe TRBD2 (5 bases). CDR1 is KGHDR, CDR2 SFDVKD, per germline. V lost 2 bases, J lost 3 bases, and 6 bases lay in between. The length of the CDR3 is 13 residues.

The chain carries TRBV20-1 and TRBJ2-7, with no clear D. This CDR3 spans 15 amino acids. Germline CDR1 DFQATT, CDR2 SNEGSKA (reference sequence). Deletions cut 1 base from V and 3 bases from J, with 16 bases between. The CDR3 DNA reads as TGCAGTGCTAGAGCGAGACGGGTCAAGGGCTACGAGCAGTACTTC. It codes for CSARARRVKGYEQYF.

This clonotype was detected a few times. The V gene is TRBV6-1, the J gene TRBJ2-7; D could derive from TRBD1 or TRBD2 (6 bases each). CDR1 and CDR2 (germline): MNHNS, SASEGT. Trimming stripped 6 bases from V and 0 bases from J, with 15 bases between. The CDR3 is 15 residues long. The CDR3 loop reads CASREGGTPSYEQYF. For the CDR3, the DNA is TGTGCCAGCAGGGAGGGCGGGACACCCTCCTACGAGCAGTACTTC.

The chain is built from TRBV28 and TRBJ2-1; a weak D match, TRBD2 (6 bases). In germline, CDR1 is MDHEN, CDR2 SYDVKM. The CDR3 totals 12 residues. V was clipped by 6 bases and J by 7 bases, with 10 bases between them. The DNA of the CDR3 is TGTGCCAGCAGACAGGCGGGGAATGAGCAGTTCTTC. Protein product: CASRQAGNEQFF.